A single sample gave rise to the 11 T cell receptor beta chains below, sequenced in a study of CD8+CD57+ T cells in acquired aplastic anemia. Previously, flow cytometry had revealed CD8+CD57+ cell expansion in the patients chosen for sequencing. For CDR3 and TCR beta VDJ profiling, genomic DNA was the template used. TCRdb processed the reads anew with MiXCR; each CDR3 protein has one entry. The sample lists some 120,000 distinct CDR3 sequences; 40% were seen once. The sequenced material came from sorted CD4+, CD8+, or CD8+CD57+ T cells (not recorded which) from PBMCs. The origin of the receptors is a human donor with aplastic anemia.

This clonotype has more than one count but fewer than ten. The V gene is TRBV13, the J gene TRBJ2-4; D perhaps matches TRBD1 (5 bases). CDR3 length: 18 amino acids. CDR1 and CDR2 (germline): PRHDT, FYEKMQ (reference sequence). V was clipped by 5 bases and J by 1 base, with 21 bases between them. Here the CDR3 reads CASSPRTQAPPAKNIQYF. DNA for the CDR3: TGTGCCAGCAGCCCCCGCACACAGGCCCCACCCGCCAAAAACATTCAGTACTTC.

This clonotype was recorded many times. This chain uses TRBV10-1 with TRBJ1-2; D gene ambiguous. V lost 4 bases to trimming and J lost 5 bases, with 11 bases between them. Germline CDR1 WNHNN, CDR2 SYGVQD (reference sequence). The CDR3 has 13 amino acids. CDR3 sequence: CASSAADGYGYTF. The DNA for the CDR3 is TGCGCCAGCAGTGCAGCGGACGGTTATGGCTACACCTTC.

This clonotype was detected many times. The chain uses TRBV19 and TRBJ1-1, with 9 bases that match TRBD1. Germline V gives CDR1 LNHDA, CDR2 SQIVND (reference sequence). The CDR3 consists of 14 residues. With V trimmed by 5 bases and J by 3 bases, 4 bases remained unmatched. The CDR3 sequence: CASSPRQGDTEAFF. The CDR3 DNA reads as TGTGCCAGTAGTCCCCGACAGGGGGACACTGAAGCTTTCTTT.

The sample holds many counts of this clonotype. CDR3 sequence: CASSLASGGGYTF. The CDR3 DNA reads as TGCGCCAGCAGCTTGGCCAGCGGGGGGGGCTACACCTTC. This chain connects TRBV5-1 to TRBJ1-2, with a tentative D call TRBD1 (5 bases). The CDR3 contains 13 residues. The V gene's germline CDR1 is SGHRS and CDR2 YFSETQ. The V and J ends lost 0 bases and 8 bases respectively, with 11 bases between them.

This clonotype appeared many times. The V call is TRBV12-5, the J call TRBJ1-5; D might be TRBD1 (6 bases). The V gene's germline CDR1 is LGHNT and CDR2 FRNRAP. Trimming cost V 5 bases and J 4 bases, with 15 bases left between them. The CDR3 spans 15 residues. The CDR3 protein is CASGRGKGDNQPQHF. In DNA, the CDR3 is TGTGCTAGTGGTCGGGGGAAGGGGGATAATCAGCCCCAGCATTTT.

This clonotype was recorded at least ten times. The chain carries TRBV24-1 and TRBJ2-1; TRBD1 agrees at 12 bases. Germline V gene lookup returns CDR1 KGHDR and CDR2 SFDVKD. After removal of 7 bases from V and 5 bases from J, the junction contained 2 bases not matched to a gene. The CDR3 covers 14 residues. The DNA of the CDR3 is TGTGCCACCAGCCGGGACAGGGGGCACAATGAGCAGTTCTTC. Translation gives CATSRDRGHNEQFF.

V and J are TRBV12-3 or TRBV12-4 and TRBJ1-5; D call uncertain. The CDR3 spans 15 residues. Trimming pared 5 bases from V and 0 bases from J, leaving 11 bases between. The CDR3 spells CASSPHFGSNQPQHF. The DNA for the CDR3 is TGTGCCAGCAGTCCGCATTTCGGTAGCAATCAGCCCCAGCATTTT.

The V and J genes are TRBV19 and TRBJ1-2, with no clear D. Germline V gives CDR1 LNHDA, CDR2 SQIVND (reference sequence). Trimming pared 7 bases from V and 3 bases from J, leaving 18 bases between. CDR3 size: 15 residues. For the CDR3, the DNA is TGTGCCAGTACCTTTGAGATGAGTCCCCACTATGGCTACACCTTC. Its protein is CASTFEMSPHYGYTF.

This chain uses TRBV3-1 with TRBJ1-3, with unresolved D. Germline assignment: CDR1 LGHDT and CDR2 YNNKEL (reference sequence). The CDR3 covers 16 residues. The germline V and J ends were trimmed by 5 bases and 0 bases, with 14 bases remaining between them. The CDR3 DNA follows: TGTGCCAGCAGCATCCAGGACCGGTTCTCTGGAAACACCATATATTTT. Translating it yields CASSIQDRFSGNTIYF.

The genes are TRBV11-1 and TRBJ2-2; 7 nucleotides agree with TRBD1. Per germline, CDR1 SGHAT and CDR2 FQDESV (reference sequence). The ends lost 2 bases at V and 2 bases at J; junction bases unmatched: 5. The CDR3 spans 16 residues. The CDR3 protein is CASSLLGTANTGELFF. DNA of the CDR3: TGTGCCAGCAGCTTATTGGGGACAGCTAACACCGGGGAGCTGTTTTTT.

V and J are TRBV10-3 and TRBJ1-5, with D possibly TRBD1 on 5 matching bases. Germline V gene data show CDR1 as ENHRY and CDR2 as SYGVKD. This CDR3 spans 15 amino acids. V shed 6 bases and J shed 0 bases, with 12 bases lying between them. The CDR3 is CAISRGRDSNQPQHF. The CDR3 DNA is TGTGCCATCAGCCGGGGCAGGGATAGCAATCAGCCCCAGCATTTT.